This T cell receptor (beta chain) emerged from a study of T cell responses to AZD1222 COVID-19 vaccine. Measured with immunoSEQ multiplex PCR; TCRdb has only the in-frame clones, and not every one. The sample consists of 90,000 to 150,000 clones, more than 75% of them appearing once. CDR3 size: 13 residues. CDR1 is SGHVS, CDR2 FNYEAQ, per germline. Trimming took 5 bases from V and 6 from J, leaving 13 bases between them. The chain joins TRBV7-6 to TRBJ1-2; D might be TRBD1 (5 bases). The sequence came from an adult in good health. Sequenced here: peripheral blood, sampled on day 0 of AZD1222 vaccination. CDR3 amino acids: CASSGHWGDGYTF. The DNA for the CDR3 is TGTGCCAGCAGCGGGCACTGGGGGGATGGCTACACCTTC.